This TCR beta chain was found in a study of neurological immune-mediated disorders. Points from the study as a whole: According to phylogenetic grouping, one related-CDR3 cluster, a possible signature, contained the repertoires of 18 of 34 multiple sclerosis patients.

TCRdb re-derived calls from the 5' RACE reads in MiXCR, one entry per CDR3 protein. The sample has roughly 74,000 distinct CDR3 sequences, roughly 5.5% seen once. At least ten counts were recorded for this clonotype. As yet, its antigen is unknown. One end of the junction varies from germline; a read error may be responsible. The length of the CDR3 is 14 residues. Germline lookup yields CDR1 MNHEY and CDR2 SVGEGT. This chain joins TRBV6-2 or TRBV6-3 and TRBJ1-6; TRBD1 might be the D (5 bases). This TCR was recovered from a man aged 18-30 years with multiple sclerosis. The specimen sequenced was PBMCs. CDR3: CASKRGTDNSPLNF. DNA of the CDR3: TGTGCCAGTAAACGAGGGACGGACAATTCACCCCTCAACTTT.